This T cell receptor (beta chain) was sequenced for a study of blood T cells in healthy people across ages. In the study overall: Template switching recovered approximately one barcoded beta molecule for every two T cells.

General study findings and limits: Observed TCR beta diversity per million T cells went down as age went up. This fall followed a roughly linear course with age. Naive CD4+ cells and diversity were both higher in long-lived donors than in aged donors.

Then a second PCR, running roughly 7 to 11 cycles, was carried out with a sample-barcoded 5' primer and a J-beta primer mix. MiXCR was run by TCRdb on the 5' RACE reads, yielding one entry per CDR3 protein. The sample lists 630,000 or so distinct CDR3 sequences, around 32% occurring once. Russia was home to the donors, healthy Caucasian individuals aged about 6 to 100. Looked up from germline, CDR1 is SNHLY and CDR2 is FYNNEI. This CDR3 is built from 11 residues. This clonotype appeared once. Its specificity is unknown. At one end the junction does not follow the germline gene, possibly because of a read error.

The sequencing sample was made of blood. The sequence came from a woman of 80 years or more in good health. This chain joins TRBV2 and TRBJ2-3; D gene unclear. The DNA for the CDR3 is TGTGCCAGCAGTGATAGGGATACGCACTATTTT. It translates to CASSDRDTHYF.